This T cell receptor (beta chain) was profiled in a study of control samples from healthy donors and cancer patients. Using immunoSEQ multiplex PCR, the repertoire was profiled, and TCRdb retains in-frame clones only, with some absent. The repertoire has 390,000 or so clones, 80% to 95% of them found once; the top ten carry roughly 6.4%. The sample holds one count of this clone. The CDR3 is 13 residues long. V lost 3 bases and J lost 1, with 7 bases in between. Germline CDR1 is GTSNPN and CDR2 is SVGIG (reference sequence). The sequence derives from a man aged 40-49 years with head and neck cancer. Sequencing was performed on PBMCs. The genes are TRBV30 and TRBJ2-1, with D uncertain. CDR3 nucleotides: TGTGCCTGGAGAGGTGGGTCCTACAATGAGCAGTTCTTC. It specifies CAWRGGSYNEQFF.